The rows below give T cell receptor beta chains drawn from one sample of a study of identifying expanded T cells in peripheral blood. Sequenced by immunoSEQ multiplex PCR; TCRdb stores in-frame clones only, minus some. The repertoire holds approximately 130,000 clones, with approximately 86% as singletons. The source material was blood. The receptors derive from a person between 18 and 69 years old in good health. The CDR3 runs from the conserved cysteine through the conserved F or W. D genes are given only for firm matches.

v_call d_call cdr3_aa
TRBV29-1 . CSVEGGPGGANVLTF
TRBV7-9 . CASSPEGIDTQYF
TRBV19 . CASTYRGPGELFF
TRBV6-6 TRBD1 CASTTGAAYEQYF
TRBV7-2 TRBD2 CASSAGYGGDTQYF
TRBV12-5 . CASGLLTGHEQFF
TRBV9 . CASSVSDTRSPLHF
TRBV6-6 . CASSLGGTYGYTF
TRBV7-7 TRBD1 CASSPDRGHEQYF
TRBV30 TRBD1 CAPRDSSYEQYF